The clone carrying this TCR beta chain was found once. Its cognate antigen is unknown. CD45RA+ naive and CD45RA-negative memory subsets were separated from CD4+ cells. This record belongs to a study of shared clonotypes between healthy human individuals. Study background: CD4 naive cells filled three plates per donor, CD4 memory three, CD8 naive two and CD8 memory one. Broader study findings: Read depth was anticipated to influence clonotype sharing among donors.

Per germline, CDR1 KGHSH and CDR2 LQKENI. V shed 4 bases, J shed 7 bases, and the junction held 8 bases outside the gene matches. The CDR3 sequence is 14 residues long. Assay: immunoSEQ multiplex PCR; the TCRdb copy retains only in-frame clones and omits some. The sample consists of approximately 2.5 million clones, approximately 93% of them appearing once. The sequenced material came from naive CD4+ T cells from PBMCs. Subset of the sample: CD45RA+ positively selected. The chain uses TRBV18 and TRBJ1-1, with 8 bases fitting TRBD1. The receptor was isolated from a man aged 18-30 years in good health. Some clones in this sample may be carry-over from other donors' samples. CDR3 sequence reads: CASSQLDRVGEAFF. The CDR3, as DNA: TGTGCCAGCTCACAACTGGACAGGGTAGGTGAAGCTTTCTTT.